Following are 11 T cell receptor beta chains from one sample sequenced in a study of blood T cells in healthy people across ages (dated by TCRdb to the mid-2010s). Library creation used 5' RACE. A second PCR of roughly 6 to 12 cycles was run with a J-beta primer mix and a sample-barcoded 5' primer. TCRdb itself trimmed the public reads at Q25 with fastp, ran MiXCR and retained productive beta chains. Under each unique CDR3 protein, matching rows form one entry showing the most common genes and DNA. The sample includes around 2 million distinct CDR3 sequences, with 30% to 40% observed a single time. 23% of the sample is held by the ten biggest clonotypes. Sequencing was performed on blood. These receptor sequences come from a human donor in good health.

The chain recombines TRBV7-9 with TRBJ1-1; 7 bases are a match to TRBD1. The CDR3 covers 15 residues. V lost 0 bases to trimming and J lost 3 bases; unmatched junction nucleotides: 4. Germline V gene lookup returns CDR1 SEHNR and CDR2 FQNEAQ (reference sequence). The CDR3: CASSLAGGGDTEAFF. The DNA for the CDR3 is TGTGCCAGCAGCTTAGCAGGGGGCGGGGACACTGAAGCTTTCTTT.

CDR3 nucleotide sequence: TGTGCCAGCAGCTTGCACGCGGGGCCCTTTGAGGATGAGCAGTTCTTC. As protein: CASSLHAGPFEDEQFF. This chain links TRBV5-6 with TRBJ2-1, with D perhaps matching TRBD2 (6 bases). Trimming removed 1 base from V and 8 bases from J, with 19 bases in between. The CDR3 covers 16 residues. Germline values: CDR1 SGHDT, CDR2 YYEEEE.

This clonotype was seen once. The chain carries TRBV20-1 and TRBJ1-3; D unresolved. The CDR3 runs to 11 residues. V was trimmed by 0 bases and J by 8 bases, leaving 5 bases between them. Germline V lookup: CDR1 DFQATT, CDR2 SNEGSKA (reference sequence). The CDR3 spells CSAREVDTIYF. The CDR3 coding sequence is TGCAGTGCTAGAGAGGTGGACACCATATATTTT.

This sequence joins TRBV10-3 and TRBJ2-3; D possibly corresponds to TRBD2 (6 bases). Trimming stripped 8 bases from V and 1 base from J, with 16 bases between. CDR3 length: 15 amino acids. Germline V gene sequence: CDR1 ENHRY, CDR2 SYGVKD. CDR3 nucleotides: TGTGCCATCGGGGTTGGAGGGTCGGGCACAGATACGCAGTATTTT. This translates into CAIGVGGSGTDTQYF.

This clonotype was seen a handful of times. The CDR3 bases are TGTGCCAGCAGACTAGGAGTCAGCTCCACAGATACGCAGTATTTT. Its protein is CASRLGVSSTDTQYF. This chain links TRBV7-3 with TRBJ2-3, with a tentative D call TRBD2 (5 bases). CDR3 length: 15 residues. Germline V CDR1 and CDR2: SGHTA, FQGTGA. V lost 6 bases, J lost 2 bases, and 15 bases lay in between.

This clonotype turned up a few times. This chain's CDR3 is CASSRNRFPYEQYF. CDR3 sequence (DNA): TGTGCCAGCAGTCGCAATAGGTTCCCCTACGAGCAGTACTTC. The gene calls are TRBV6-2 or TRBV6-3 and TRBJ2-7; no clear D. V lost 5 bases and J 2 bases, leaving 13 bases between the germline ends. The length of the CDR3 is 14 residues. Germline lookup yields CDR1 MNHEY and CDR2 SVGEGT.

Note on this clonotype: It is likely a read error, because the conserved phenylalanine at the end of the CDR3 is missing. J is TRBJ2-3 and V is TRBV6-5, with D perhaps matching TRBD1 or TRBD2 (5 bases each). Germline CDR1 MNHEY, CDR2 SVGAGI. The V and J ends lost 3 bases and 3 bases respectively, with 16 bases between them. The CDR3 is 16 amino acids. CDR3 sequence (DNA): TGTGCCAGCAGTTATGGGGACCCAGTAAGGACAGATACGCAGTATTGT. Translated, it gives CASSYGDPVRTDTQYC.

This clonotype was counted many times. V is TRBV6-5 and J is TRBJ1-1; 7 positions match TRBD1. The CDR3 has 14 amino acids. The V gene end was trimmed by 0 bases and the J gene end by 10 bases; junction bases not matched to a gene: 8. CDR1 and CDR2 (germline): MNHEY, SVGAGI. The CDR3 reads CASSYSDRVEGAFF. The CDR3 region has the DNA TGTGCCAGCAGTTACTCTGACAGGGTGGAGGGAGCTTTCTTT.

This clonotype has only a few counts. This chain uses TRBV12-3 or TRBV12-4 with TRBJ1-5, with D maybe TRBD1 (6 bases). CDR3 length: 16 residues. Trimming pared 3 bases from V and 7 bases from J, leaving 19 bases between. The CDR3 coding sequence is TGTGCCAGCAGTTTTGGGGGTTTGGGGGCTAACCAGCCCCAGCATTTT. Translation: CASSFGGLGANQPQHF.

As concerns this clonotype: This sequence may be a read error, since a much larger clone differs from it by one base. Because the CDR3 is missing its conserved closing phenylalanine or tryptophan, this is likely a read error. The chain uses TRBV10-3 and TRBJ2-7; no reliable D call. The V end lost 2 bases, the J end lost 3 bases, and 5 bases lay between the germline ends. The CDR3 length is 12 residues. The V gene's germline CDR1 is ENHRY and CDR2 SYGVKD. The DNA of the CDR3 is TGTGCCATCAGTGAGGGGGACTACGAGCAGTACTTA. It translates to CAISEGDYEQYL.

This clonotype was detected only once. This chain uses TRBV12-5 with TRBJ2-3; TRBD1 is a possible D gene (5 bases). The CDR3 totals 15 residues. Germline-derived CDR1 and CDR2 are LGHNT and FRNRAP. V lost 1 base and J 2 bases, leaving 10 bases between the germline ends. The CDR3 is CASGLGQFTTDTQYF. As DNA, the CDR3 is TGTGCTAGTGGTTTGGGACAGTTTACCACAGATACGCAGTATTTT.